This T cell receptor beta chain was found in a study of vaccination and CD4 T cells after COVID-19. Across the whole study: It was a median roughly 100 days after diagnosis, with a range of 35 to 161, that post-COVID samples were drawn. The interval from dose two to post-vaccine sampling had a median of 72 days, and it ranged from 14 to 241.

On this clonotype itself: As yet, its antigen is unknown.

Specified treatment: roughly 11-day PBMC culture with coronavirus spike peptide pools or control peptides (ViraFEST assay). Germline lookup yields CDR1 DFQATT and CDR2 SNEGSKA (reference sequence). V was shortened by 0 bases and J by 1 base, with 9 bases between the two germline ends. The CDR3 sequence is 14 residues long. With the Oncomine TCR Beta short-read assay, DNA from cultured CD4+ T cells was sequenced. One entry per CDR3 protein, called by TCRdb with MiXCR from the PCR reads. Of approximately 16,000 distinct CDR3 sequences listed, around 52% were seen once; the top ten hold 9.4%. Study findings and constraints: Within the convalescent patients, a median approximately 86% of the SARS-CoV-2-reactive clones were ones that appeared only post-vaccination.

The V call is TRBV20-1, the J call TRBJ1-1, with a tentative D call TRBD1 (5 bases). The TCR comes from a human donor who had recovered from COVID-19. The sequenced sample was CD4+ T cells from blood, cultured in vitro. The CDR3 bases are TGCAGTGCTAGAGATGGGGCGGCGAACACTGAAGCTTTCTTT. Protein product: CSARDGAANTEAFF.